These 16 T cell receptor beta chains came from one sample sequenced in a study of CD8 T cells in ankylosing spondylitis. General study findings and limits: Within ankylosing spondylitis blood, a TCR beta motif made up of roughly eight highly homologous variants appeared to be characteristic.

TCRdb recomputed calls from the 5' RACE reads with MiXCR, one row per CDR3 protein. Here the sample spans some 840,000 distinct CDR3 sequences, 12% being singletons. Their antigen targets remain unknown. The sequenced sample consisted of blood, either unsorted or a sorted T cell fraction (not recorded which). All receptors come from a male donor with ankylosing spondylitis.

V is TRBV20-1 and J is TRBJ2-7, with D hard to call. V lost 5 bases and J 7 bases, leaving 18 bases between the germline ends. CDR1 and CDR2 from the germline V gene are DFQATT and SNEGSKA (reference sequence). CDR3 length: 13 amino acids. This CDR3 reads CSAAQEPVREQYF. In DNA form, the CDR3 reads TGCAGTGCTGCCCAGGAGCCGGTCAGGGAGCAGTACTTC.

This clonotype has just a few counts. This sequence joins TRBV4-2 and TRBJ2-3; tentatively, D is TRBD1 (5 bases). The V end lost 4 bases, the J end lost 4 bases, and 12 bases lay between the germline ends. Germline V gene sequence: CDR1 LGHNA, CDR2 YNFKEQ. CDR3 length equals 14 residues. CDR3: CASSPRQPADTQYF. The CDR3, as DNA: TGTGCCAGCAGCCCCCGACAGCCGGCAGATACGCAGTATTTT.

This sequence joins TRBV20-1 and TRBJ1-2, with D uncertain. Trimming cost V 6 bases and J 2 bases, with 13 bases left between them. The germline V gene encodes CDR1 DFQATT and CDR2 SNEGSKA (reference sequence). CDR3 size: 13 residues. CDR3 region: CSAFRDDNYGYTF. CDR3 in DNA: TGCAGTGCCTTCCGGGATGACAACTATGGCTACACCTTC.

There are a few counts of this clonotype. The chain joins TRBV15 to TRBJ2-7, with TRBD2 as a possible D gene (5 bases). The CDR3 sequence is 14 residues long. Germline V gene sequence: CDR1 LNHNV, CDR2 YYDKDF (reference sequence). V was cut by 0 bases and J by 3 bases, with 9 bases left in between. CDR3 protein: CATSRDWEIYEQYF. As DNA, the CDR3 is TGTGCCACCAGCAGAGATTGGGAGATCTACGAGCAGTACTTC. The full variable domain, rest sourced from reference TRBV15 and TRBJ2-7, is DAMVIQNPRYQVTQFGKPVTLSCSQTLNHNVMYWYQQKSSQAPKLLFHYYDKDFNNEADTPDNFQSRRPNTSFCFLDIRSPGLGDTAMYLCATSRDWEIYEQYFGPGTRLTVT.

The sample holds a few counts of this clonotype. The gene calls are TRBV12-3 or TRBV12-4 and TRBJ2-1; D is tentatively TRBD1 or TRBD2 (6 bases each). V was trimmed by 10 bases and J by 3 bases, leaving 19 bases between them. CDR3 length: 15 amino acids. The CDR3 DNA reads TGTGCCACCCGGAGGGGGGACTTCTTCTACAATGAGCAGTTCTTC. This codes for CATRRGDFFYNEQFF.

This clonotype was seen ten or more times. This rearrangement joins TRBV25-1 to TRBJ1-4; TRBD1 might be the D (6 bases). V was pared by 4 bases and J by 8 bases, with 8 bases between. This CDR3 has 12 amino acids. Germline assignment: CDR1 MGHDK and CDR2 SYGVNS. DNA for the CDR3: TGTGCCAGCAGTGCTGACAGGGAAAAACTGTTTTTT. This translates into CASSADREKLFF.

This clonotype was recorded at least ten times. The V gene is TRBV27, the J gene TRBJ1-5; D might be TRBD1 (5 bases). The germline gives CDR1 MNHEY, CDR2 SMNVEV (reference sequence). The ends were cut back, 7 bases at V and 9 bases at J, with 22 bases in the middle. The CDR3 is 15 amino acids. CDR3 DNA: TGTGCCAGCAAAGCCGGGGGTCCCCAACGAGGGCCCCAGCATTTT. It is translated as CASKAGGPQRGPQHF.

The CDR3 DNA follows: TGCAGTGCCCATACAGAGACAGGGCTTAGCAATCAGCCCCAGCATTTT. This translates into CSAHTETGLSNQPQHF. This rearrangement joins TRBV20-1 to TRBJ1-5; 7 positions match TRBD1. The CDR3 has 16 amino acids. Per the germline V gene, CDR1 is DFQATT and CDR2 is SNEGSKA (reference sequence). V shed 6 bases, J shed 0 bases, and the junction held 11 bases outside the gene matches.

The chain couples TRBV6-1 to TRBJ2-3, with a tentative D call TRBD2 (6 bases). Trimming removed 6 bases at V and 2 bases at J, with 21 bases between. CDR1 is MNHNS, CDR2 SASEGT, per germline. CDR3 length equals 17 residues. The CDR3: CASSVAPAGLSTDTQYF. As DNA, the CDR3 is TGTGCCAGCAGCGTCGCCCCGGCGGGGCTATCCACAGATACGCAGTATTTT.

The chain links TRBV24-1 to TRBJ1-5; the D is unclear. The CDR3 totals 14 residues. The V end lost 2 bases, the J end lost 0 bases, and 4 bases lay between the germline ends. Germline lookup yields CDR1 KGHDR and CDR2 SFDVKD. This CDR3 reads CATSDYVSNQPQHF. CDR3 nucleotides: TGTGCCACCAGTGATTACGTTAGCAATCAGCCCCAGCATTTT.

There are a few counts of this clonotype. The rearrangement links TRBV28 to TRBJ2-7; D might be TRBD1 (6 bases). This CDR3 has 16 residues. Germline CDR1 reads MDHEN; CDR2 reads SYDVKM. Trimming shortened V by 6 bases and J by 2 bases, and 20 bases separated the two germline ends. The DNA for the CDR3 is TGTGCCAGCAGACCCAGTTTACGGCAGGGGCCCTACGAGCAGTACTTC. It yields the protein CASRPSLRQGPYEQYF. The full variable domain, completed using reference TRBV28 and TRBJ2-7, is DVKVTQSSRYLVKRTGEKVFLECVQDMDHENMFWYRQDPGLGLRLIYFSYDVKMKEKGDIPEGYSVSREKKERFSLILESASTNQTSMYLCASRPSLRQGPYEQYFGPGTRLTVT.

The gene calls are TRBV2 and TRBJ2-3, with a tentative D call TRBD2 (6 bases). The CDR3 is made up of 15 amino acids. CDR1 and CDR2 from the germline V gene are SNHLY and FYNNEI. The V and J ends lost 3 bases and 4 bases respectively, with 14 bases between them. In DNA form, the CDR3 reads TGTGCCAGCAGTGACGCAGGGACGGGAGCAGATACGCAGTATTTT. Translated, it gives CASSDAGTGADTQYF.

This chain links TRBV10-3 with TRBJ2-5, with a tentative D call TRBD2 (6 bases). This CDR3 is 15 amino acids long. Trimming took 5 bases from V and 9 from J, leaving 22 bases between them. Germline V lookup: CDR1 ENHRY, CDR2 SYGVKD. In nucleotides, the CDR3 is TGTGCCATCAGTCCGACCGGGAGCAGGCAAGCGGCCCAGTACTTC. Encoded protein: CAISPTGSRQAAQYF.

The gene calls are TRBV27 and TRBJ1-5; D call uncertain. The CDR3 is made up of 14 amino acids. Trimming shortened V by 5 bases and J by 2 bases, and 10 bases separated the two germline ends. Per germline, CDR1 MNHEY and CDR2 SMNVEV (reference sequence). Here the CDR3 DNA reads TGTGCCAGCAGTCATCTGGTCGGCAATCAGCCCCAGCATTTT. Amino acid sequence: CASSHLVGNQPQHF.

The chain links TRBV10-3 to TRBJ2-3; D not resolved. V dropped 10 bases and J dropped 0 bases, with 5 bases sitting between them. The CDR3 totals 11 residues. The germline CDR1 and CDR2 sequences are ENHRY and SYGVKD. DNA of the CDR3: TGTGCCACTGGGAGCACAGATACGCAGTATTTT. It yields the protein CATGSTDTQYF.

This clonotype occurred a few times. This chain joins TRBV20-1 and TRBJ2-1; TRBD1 or TRBD2 may be the D gene (5 bases each). The CDR3 totals 13 residues. Trimming left V 6 bases short and J 5 bases short, with 14 bases between. From germline, CDR1 is DFQATT and CDR2 SNEGSKA (reference sequence). CDR3 DNA: TGCAGTGCAGCCCGAGGGGCTGACAATGAGCAGTTCTTC. Protein product: CSAARGADNEQFF.